This T cell receptor beta chain was sequenced during a study of blood T cell repertoires in COVID-19 (dated by TCRdb to about 2020). In terms of the full investigation: Collaborator samples came from the United States, Italy and Spain and covered acute and convalescent phases of COVID-19. HLA class I and class II types, where available, came from metadata supplied by the sample provider rather than from assay-based typing. The repertoires were released in a freely available public database intended as a resource for research on the immune response to SARS-CoV-2. The prospective study material was composed of cDNA or gDNA derived from T cells, B-cell-depleted T cells, or PBMCs. The samples were drawn from the first 160 participants of the ongoing ImmuneRACE study and from 1,254 subjects provided by 6 global collaborators. Subjects who had been exposed to COVID-19, were actively infected with it, or had recovered from it provided the deeply sampled blood TCRbeta repertoires that made up the dataset. Nearly every sample came with metadata listing a de-identified subject ID, COVID-19 status, age in years and sex. General findings and caveats noted by the study authors: The amount of clinical and demographic metadata varied by source and participant and was provided uncurated.

Comment on this clone: Its recognized antigen is unknown. No clone much larger than this one lies a single base away; base qualities are absent.

The trim is 7 bases for V and 1 base for J, with a gap of 14 bases between the germline ends. From its cysteine to its phenylalanine, the CDR3 spans 15 amino acids. Left in the record is the CDR3 DNA by itself, 45 bases read in frame from the first base. As encoded in the germline V gene, CDR1 is MNHEY while CDR2 is SVGAGI. The collaborating institutions used their own protocols to collect whole blood in K2EDTA tubes. For TCRbeta analysis, collaborators shipped samples as frozen whole blood, isolated PBMCs, or DNA extracted from either of those sample types. TCRbeta CDR3 regions were amplified from genomic DNA by means of the immunoSEQ Assay, a bias-controlled multiplex PCR. The authors processed their data as follows. Nucleated cell counts per sample were estimated from amplification of reference gene primers within the assay. To quantify the absolute abundance of each unique TCRbeta CDR3 rearrangement, sequence reads were collapsed and filtered. For each sample, productive Simpson clonality was calculated as the square root of Simpson's diversity index across productive rearrangements. The clones in this table, taken by TCRdb from immuneACCESS, are in-frame only. Not every clone is retained; where verified, under half of the shortfall comes from an unresolved V gene, and the cause of the rest is unknown. V, J and clone size were drawn from that table, and D and trimming were deduced from the DNA. This sample is represented by tens of thousands of clones; about 81% of them were singletons. The top ten constitute approximately 2.5% of the sample.

The V and J segments used are TRBV6-5 and TRBJ1-5, with the D gene uncertain. This clonotype was sampled from a man between 50 and 59 years old with acute or convalescent COVID-19. The sequencing input was peripheral blood. The CDR3 has the sequence CASNLSGDSNQPQHF. At the DNA level, the sequence is TGTGCCAGCAATCTGTCAGGTGACAGCAATCAGCCCCAGCATTTT.